These T cell receptor beta chains were read from a single sample in a study of OX40 agonist ivuxolimab in advanced cancers. The method was immunoSEQ multiplex PCR; TCRdb's version includes in-frame clones alone and lacks a portion of them. The table records some 46,000 clones, about 80% of them present only once. Sequencing was performed on CD4+ or CD8+ T cells sorted from blood, taken in a trial of the OX40 agonist ivuxolimab. The source of these receptors is an adult with an advanced solid tumor such as melanoma, head and neck, liver or kidney cancer. Both conserved end residues are part of each CDR3. A D gene is named only where the DNA matches it firmly. A row's size may be missing; if present it is once, few, many or a size class.

11,TRBJ2-5,TRBV20-1,-,-,TGCAGTGCTAGGTCTGGGGTGGCCCAGTACTTC,CSARSGVAQYF
20,TRBJ2-3,TRBV7-3,TRBD2,-,TGTGCCAGCAGCTTACGGGGCGCGAGACTAGCGGGAGGGCCCACAGATACGCAGTATTTT,CASSLRGARLAGGPTDTQYF
16,TRBJ1-5,TRBV27,-,-,TGTGCCAGCAGTTTATCGATTGGGTACGGGAATCAGCCCCAGCATTTT,CASSLSIGYGNQPQHF
13,TRBJ1-2,TRBV7-9,TRBD1,-,TGTGCCAGCAGCTTTCGACAGGGAGGGAGCTACACCTTC,CASSFRQGGSYTF
15,TRBJ1-5,TRBV4-1,TRBD1,-,TGCGCCAGCAGCCAAGCCGGACAGGGCTATCAGCCCCAGCATTTT,CASSQAGQGYQPQHF
15,TRBJ1-1,TRBV4-3,-,-,TGCGCCAGCAGCCAGATCAGATTCAGGGACACTGAAGCTTTCTTT,CASSQIRFRDTEAFF
15,TRBJ2-7,TRBV4-2,TRBD2,-,TGTGCCAGCAGCCAAGCCGGGACTAACTCCTACGAGCAGTACTTC,CASSQAGTNSYEQYF
15,TRBJ1-3,TRBV7-7,TRBD1,-,TGTGCCAGCAGCTCCGGGACAGGGAAAGGAAACACCATATATTTT,CASSSGTGKGNTIYF
13,TRBJ2-5,TRBV2,-,-,TGTGCCAGCTTGGGACCTCCAGTGGAGACCCAGTACTTC,CASLGPPVETQYF
16,TRBJ2-1,TRBV4-2,TRBD2,-,TGTGCCAGCAGCCAGGAAGCGGGAGGGGCCTACAATGAGCAGTTCTTC,CASSQEAGGAYNEQFF
12,TRBJ2-1,TRBV19,-,-,TGTGCCAGTAGTTTTTCCTACAATGAGCAGTTCTTC,CASSFSYNEQFF
15,TRBJ1-2,TRBV18,-,-,TGTGCCAGCTCACTAGGACAGCGACCCAACTATGGCTACACCTTC,CASSLGQRPNYGYTF
15,TRBJ2-7,TRBV5-1,TRBD2,once,TGCGCCAGCAGCTCCCAGACTAGCGGGATATACGAGCAGTACTTC,CASSSQTSGIYEQYF
16,TRBJ1-5,TRBV5-6,TRBD1,-,TGTGCCAGCAGCTGGCCGGGACAGTATAGCAATCAGCCCCAGCATTTT,CASSWPGQYSNQPQHF
17,TRBJ2-3,TRBV19,-,few,TGTGCCAGTAGTATTCGACTAGCCCATCAGGGGGCAGATACGCAGTATTTT,CASSIRLAHQGADTQYF
13,TRBJ2-2,TRBV27,-,-,TGTGCCAGCAGTTTAGGGGCTACCGGGGAGCTGTTTTTT,CASSLGATGELFF
14,TRBJ1-2,TRBV6-5,-,-,TGTGCCAGCAGTTACTCAGGGGAGGGCTATGGCTACACCTTC,CASSYSGEGYGYTF
15,TRBJ1-4,TRBV15,-,once,TGTGCCACCAGCAGAGACAGGGGTTGGGATGAAAAACTGTTTTTT,CATSRDRGWDEKLFF
16,TRBJ2-7,TRBV4-1,TRBD1,-,TGCGCCAGCAGCCAAGATTCCAGGGGGCGTACCTACGAGCAGTACTTC,CASSQDSRGRTYEQYF
15,TRBJ1-2,TRBV6-5,-,-,TGTGCCAGCAGTTACTTGGGCAGGGGTAACTATGGCTACACCTTC,CASSYLGRGNYGYTF
16,TRBJ2-5,TRBV10-3,TRBD2,-,TGTGCCATCAGTGAGTCGGCTAGCGGGGGTAAAGAGACCCAGTACTTC,CAISESASGGKETQYF
16,TRBJ1-6,TRBV11-2,TRBD1,-,TGTGCCAGCAGCGCCCGGACAGGGGGTGGTAATTCACCCCTCCACTTT,CASSARTGGGNSPLHF
14,TRBJ1-5,TRBV5-6,-,few,TGTGCCAGCAGCTCCCCTCGCAAAAATCAGCCCCAGCATTTT,CASSSPRKNQPQHF
14,TRBJ2-3,TRBV6-1,-,-,TGTGCCAGCAGACCGGGATTTGAGGCAGATACGCAGTATTTT,CASRPGFEADTQYF
13,TRBJ2-7,TRBV5-6,-,-,TGTGCCAGCACCAGGGAGGCAGACGACGAGCAGTACTTC,CASTREADDEQYF
16,TRBJ1-5,TRBV15,TRBD1,-,TGTGCCACCAGCAGGACCGGGACAGGGGGCAATCAGCCCCAGCATTTT,CATSRTGTGGNQPQHF
17,TRBJ2-3,TRBV5-8,TRBD2,-,TGTGCCAGCAGCCTCGGGACTAGCGGGACCCGCACAGATACGCAGTATTTT,CASSLGTSGTRTDTQYF
14,TRBJ2-5,TRBV5-1,TRBD1,-,TGCGCCAGCAGCCTAAGACAGGGACAAGAGACCCAGTACTTC,CASSLRQGQETQYF
13,TRBJ1-2,TRBV7-2,-,-,TGTGCCAGCAGCTTGTGGGAGTCGAGGGAGATGAACTTC,CASSLWESREMNF
14,TRBJ1-1,TRBV18,TRBD1,once,TGTGCCAGCTCACCGGAGGGACAGGGAACGACAGCTTTCTTT,CASSPEGQGTTAFF
14,TRBJ1-3,TRBV2,-,-,TGTGCCAGCTATAGGGGGGCCTCTGGAAACACCATATATTTT,CASYRGASGNTIYF
15,TRBJ1-6,TRBV18,TRBD1,-,TGTGCCAGCTCACCGAGTCAGGGGGCAGGTTCACCCCTCCACTTT,CASSPSQGAGSPLHF
14,TRBJ1-2,TRBV6-6,TRBD1,medium-sized,TGTGCCAGCAGTTCAGCGCAGGGGGACTATGGCTACACCTTC,CASSSAQGDYGYTF
14,TRBJ1-1,TRBV14,-,-,TGTGCCAGCAGCCATTTGGGAGGTAACACTGAAGCTTTCTTT,CASSHLGGNTEAFF
17,TRBJ2-7,TRBV14,-,few,TGTGCCAGCAGCCAAGATCTTAGTCCAGGGTACTCCTACGAGCAGTACTTC,CASSQDLSPGYSYEQYF
15,TRBJ2-7,TRBV5-4,-,-,TGTGCCAGCAGCAAATATACCGGGACCTCTCTCGAGCAGTACTTC,CASSKYTGTSLEQYF
17,TRBJ1-5,TRBV18,-,-,TGTGCCAGCTCACCACAGGGGGACCCGTATAGCAATCAGCCCCAGCATTTT,CASSPQGDPYSNQPQHF
14,TRBJ2-3,TRBV19,-,once,TGTGCCAGCAGCCGACAGAGTAGCACAGATACGCAGTATTTT,CASSRQSSTDTQYF
19,TRBJ2-7,TRBV10-3,TRBD2,-,TGTGCCATCAGTGAGTCCTCTAGCGGGCAGAGGCCCCCCCACTACGAGCAGTACTTC,CAISESSSGQRPPHYEQYF
13,TRBJ2-7,TRBV6-5,-,-,TGTGCCAGCCGTACGACAGGAACCTACGAGCAGTACTTC,CASRTTGTYEQYF
13,TRBJ2-1,TRBV2,TRBD2,-,TGTGCCGCGACAACTAGCGGGAGACATGAGCAGTTCTTC,CAATTSGRHEQFF
14,TRBJ1-6,TRBV4-3,-,few,TGCGCCAGCAGCCAAGATTGGGGAGGTTCACCCCTCCACTTT,CASSQDWGGSPLHF
13,TRBJ1-2,TRBV7-8,-,once,TGTGCCAGTTGGGGGCAGGGGTCCTATGGCTACACCTTC,CASWGQGSYGYTF
18,TRBJ2-2,TRBV9,-,-,TGTGCCAGCAGCGTAGGAGGTAGCGGAGGGGTATTCGCCGGGGAGCTGTTTTTT,CASSVGGSGGVFAGELFF
15,TRBJ2-3,TRBV7-9,TRBD1,-,TGTGCCAGCAGCTTGGGACAGGGGAGCACAGATACGCAGTATTTT,CASSLGQGSTDTQYF
12,TRBJ2-2,TRBV18,-,few,TGTGCCAGCTCACCACTCGCCGGGGAGCTGTTTTTT,CASSPLAGELFF
15,TRBJ1-6,TRBV6-8,-,-,TGTGCCAGCAGTTACTCATTGGGTTATAATTCACCCCTCCACTTT,CASSYSLGYNSPLHF
15,TRBJ2-5,TRBV7-7,TRBD2,-,TGTGCCAGCAGCCAAGCGGGGCGACTCCAAGAGACCCAGTACTTC,CASSQAGRLQETQYF
15,TRBJ1-2,TRBV19,-,-,TGTGCCAGTAGTATAATACAGGGCGTTAACTATGGCTACACCTTC,CASSIIQGVNYGYTF
12,TRBJ2-1,TRBV28,-,few,TGTGCCAGCAGTACCTTCCTGGGTGAGCAGTTCTTC,CASSTFLGEQFF
18,TRBJ2-5,TRBV7-8,TRBD1,-,TGTGCCAGCAGCTTAAGCTTGAGGGGGACAGGGGCTCAAGAGACCCAGTACTTC,CASSLSLRGTGAQETQYF
14,TRBJ2-7,TRBV7-2,TRBD2,-,TGTGCCAGCAGCCCCGGGGGGGGGCCGTACGAGCAGTACTTC,CASSPGGGPYEQYF
14,TRBJ2-3,TRBV5-1,-,-,TGCGCCAGCAGCTTGGTGGCCCGGGCGGATACGCAGTATTTT,CASSLVARADTQYF
15,TRBJ1-5,TRBV11-2,-,-,TGTGCCAGCAGCTTAAACGGTCAGGGAAATCAGCCCCAGCATTTT,CASSLNGQGNQPQHF